The clone carrying this T cell receptor (beta chain) was detected many times. Trimming left V 1 base short and J 2 bases short, with 11 bases between. The CDR3 covers 15 residues. The data were taken from a study of Graves' ophthalmopathy and Graves' hyperthyroidism. Beta-chain TCR CDR3 regions were amplified from RNA transcripts. First-round RT-PCR employed HTBI primers, with a second-round multiplex PCR after it. TCRdb called the multiplex PCR reads again in MiXCR, with one record for every CDR3 protein. The profile shows about 1.2 million distinct CDR3 sequences, 35% to 40% of them singletons. This clonotype was sampled from an adult man with Graves' hyperthyroidism. The specimen was peripheral blood or thyroid tissue (not recorded which). This chain connects TRBV12-3 or TRBV12-4 to TRBJ1-2; D may be TRBD1 (5 bases). This CDR3 reads CASSLVGPENYGYTF. Written as DNA, the CDR3 is TGTGCCAGCAGTTTAGTGGGGCCTGAGAACTATGGCTACACCTTC.